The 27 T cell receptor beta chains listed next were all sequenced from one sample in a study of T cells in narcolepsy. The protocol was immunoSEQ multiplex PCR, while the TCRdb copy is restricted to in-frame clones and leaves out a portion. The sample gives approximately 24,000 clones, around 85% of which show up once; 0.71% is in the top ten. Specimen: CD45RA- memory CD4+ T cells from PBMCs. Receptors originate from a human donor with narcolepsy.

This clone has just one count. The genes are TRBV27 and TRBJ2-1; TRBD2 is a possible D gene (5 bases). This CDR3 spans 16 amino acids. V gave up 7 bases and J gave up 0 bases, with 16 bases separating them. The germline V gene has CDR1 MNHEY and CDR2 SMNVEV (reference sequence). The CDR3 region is CASTNRGRSSYNEQFF. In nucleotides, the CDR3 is TGTGCCAGCACTAACAGAGGGCGAAGCTCCTACAATGAGCAGTTCTTC.

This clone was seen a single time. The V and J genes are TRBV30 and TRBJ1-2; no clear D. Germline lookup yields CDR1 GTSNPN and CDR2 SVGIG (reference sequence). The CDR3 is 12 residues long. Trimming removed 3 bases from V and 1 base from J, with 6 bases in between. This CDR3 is CAWRTVNYGYTF. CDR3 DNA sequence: TGTGCCTGGAGGACCGTTAACTATGGCTACACCTTC.

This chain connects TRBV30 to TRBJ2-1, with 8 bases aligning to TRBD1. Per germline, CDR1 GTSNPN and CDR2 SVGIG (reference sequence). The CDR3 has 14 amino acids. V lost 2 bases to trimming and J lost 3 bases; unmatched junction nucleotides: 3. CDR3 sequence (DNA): TGTGCCTGGAGTCGGGGACAGGTCTACAATGAGCAGTTCTTC. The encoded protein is CAWSRGQVYNEQFF.

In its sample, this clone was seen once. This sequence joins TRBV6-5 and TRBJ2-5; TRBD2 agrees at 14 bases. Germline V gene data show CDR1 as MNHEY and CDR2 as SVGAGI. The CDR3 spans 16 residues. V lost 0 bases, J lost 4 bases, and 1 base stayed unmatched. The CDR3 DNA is TGTGCCAGCAGTTACTCGGGGACTAGCGGGAGAGAGACCCAGTACTTC. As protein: CASSYSGTSGRETQYF.

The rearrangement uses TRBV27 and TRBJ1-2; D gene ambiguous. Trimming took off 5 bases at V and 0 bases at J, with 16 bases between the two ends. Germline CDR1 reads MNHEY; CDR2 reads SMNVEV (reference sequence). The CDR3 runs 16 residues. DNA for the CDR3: TGTGCCAGCAGTCCGCATACTATAGCACCTAACTATGGCTACACCTTC. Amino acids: CASSPHTIAPNYGYTF.

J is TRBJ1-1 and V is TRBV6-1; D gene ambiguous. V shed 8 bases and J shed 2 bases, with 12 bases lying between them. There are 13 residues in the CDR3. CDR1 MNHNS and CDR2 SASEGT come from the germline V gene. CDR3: CASGPWSNTEAFF. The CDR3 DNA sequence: TGTGCCAGCGGCCCTTGGTCCAACACTGAAGCTTTCTTT.

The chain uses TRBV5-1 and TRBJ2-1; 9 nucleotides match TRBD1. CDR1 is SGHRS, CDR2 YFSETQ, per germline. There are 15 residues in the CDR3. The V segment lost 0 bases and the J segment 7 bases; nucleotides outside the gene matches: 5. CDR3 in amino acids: CASSLGGQGLNEQFF. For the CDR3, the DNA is TGCGCCAGCAGCTTGGGGGGACAGGGCCTTAATGAGCAGTTCTTC.

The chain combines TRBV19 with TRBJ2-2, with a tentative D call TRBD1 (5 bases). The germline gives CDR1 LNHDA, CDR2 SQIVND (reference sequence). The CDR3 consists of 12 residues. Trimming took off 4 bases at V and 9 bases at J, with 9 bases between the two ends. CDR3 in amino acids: CASSTGFWELFF. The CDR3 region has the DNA TGTGCCAGTAGTACAGGGTTTTGGGAGCTGTTTTTT.

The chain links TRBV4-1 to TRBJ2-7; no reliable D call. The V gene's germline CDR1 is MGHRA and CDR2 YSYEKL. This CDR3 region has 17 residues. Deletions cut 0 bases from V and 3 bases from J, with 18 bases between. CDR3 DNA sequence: TGCGCCAGCAGCCAAGATCTAGAGTGGGCGGCCTACTACGAGCAGTACTTC. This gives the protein CASSQDLEWAAYYEQYF.

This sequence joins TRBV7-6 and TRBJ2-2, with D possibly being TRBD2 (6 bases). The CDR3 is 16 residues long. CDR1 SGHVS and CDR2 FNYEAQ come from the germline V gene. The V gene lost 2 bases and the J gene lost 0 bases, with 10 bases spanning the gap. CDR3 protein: CASSLFGGSNTGELFF. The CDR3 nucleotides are TGTGCCAGCAGCTTATTCGGGGGTTCGAACACCGGGGAGCTGTTTTTT.

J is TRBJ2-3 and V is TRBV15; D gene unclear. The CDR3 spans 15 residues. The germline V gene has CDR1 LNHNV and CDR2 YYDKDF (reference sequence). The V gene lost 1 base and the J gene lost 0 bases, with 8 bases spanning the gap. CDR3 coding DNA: TGTGCCACCAGCAGAGGGGATCATAGCACAGATACGCAGTATTTT. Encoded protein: CATSRGDHSTDTQYF.

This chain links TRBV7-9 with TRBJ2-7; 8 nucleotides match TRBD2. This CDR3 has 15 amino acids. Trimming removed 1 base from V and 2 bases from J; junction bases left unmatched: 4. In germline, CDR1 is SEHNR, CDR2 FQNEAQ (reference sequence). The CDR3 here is CASSLGGRLAYEQYF. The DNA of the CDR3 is TGTGCCAGCAGCTTAGGCGGGAGGCTAGCCTACGAGCAGTACTTC.

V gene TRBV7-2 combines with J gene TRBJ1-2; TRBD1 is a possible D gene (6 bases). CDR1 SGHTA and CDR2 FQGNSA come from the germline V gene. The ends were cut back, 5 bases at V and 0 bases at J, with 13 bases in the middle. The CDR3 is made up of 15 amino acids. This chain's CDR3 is CASSLKQGTNYGYTF. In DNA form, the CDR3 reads TGTGCCAGCAGCCTAAAACAGGGAACTAACTATGGCTACACCTTC.

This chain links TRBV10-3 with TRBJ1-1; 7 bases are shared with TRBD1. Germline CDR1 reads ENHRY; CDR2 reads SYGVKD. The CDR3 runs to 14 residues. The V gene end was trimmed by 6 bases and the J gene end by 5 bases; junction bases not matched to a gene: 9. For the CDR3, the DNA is TGTGCCATCAGGATACAGGGGCTGGGAACTGAAGCTTTCTTT. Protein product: CAIRIQGLGTEAFF.

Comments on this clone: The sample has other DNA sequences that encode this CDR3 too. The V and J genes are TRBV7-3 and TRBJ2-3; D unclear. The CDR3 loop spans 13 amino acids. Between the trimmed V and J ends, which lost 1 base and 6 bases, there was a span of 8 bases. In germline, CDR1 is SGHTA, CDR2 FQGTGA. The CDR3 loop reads CASSLNHMDTQYF. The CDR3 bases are TGTGCCAGCAGCTTAAACCATATGGATACGCAGTATTTT. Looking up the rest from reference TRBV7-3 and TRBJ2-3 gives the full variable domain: GAGVSQTPSNKVTEKGKYVELRCDPISGHTALYWYRQSLGQGPEFLIYFQGTGAADDSGLPNDRFFAVRPEGSVSTLKIQRTERGDSAVYLCASSLNHMDTQYFGPGTRLTVL.

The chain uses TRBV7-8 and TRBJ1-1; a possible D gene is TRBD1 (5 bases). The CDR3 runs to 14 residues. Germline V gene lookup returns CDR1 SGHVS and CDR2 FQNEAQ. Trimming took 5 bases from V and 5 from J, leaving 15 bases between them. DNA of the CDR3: TGTGCCAGCAGCCCGAGGGACGGAGCAACTGAAGCTTTCTTT. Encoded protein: CASSPRDGATEAFF.

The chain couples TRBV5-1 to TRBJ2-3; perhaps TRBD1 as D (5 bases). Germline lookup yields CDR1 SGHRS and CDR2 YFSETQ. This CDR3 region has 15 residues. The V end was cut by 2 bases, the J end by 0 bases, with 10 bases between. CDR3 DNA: TGCGCCAGCAGCTTCAGGGCGCAGAGCACAGATACGCAGTATTTT. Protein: CASSFRAQSTDTQYF.

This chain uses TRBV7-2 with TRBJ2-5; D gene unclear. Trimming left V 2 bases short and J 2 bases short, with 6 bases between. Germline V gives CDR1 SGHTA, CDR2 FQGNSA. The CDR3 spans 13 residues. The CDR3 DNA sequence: TGTGCCAGCAGCTTATCCCATCAAGAGACCCAGTACTTC. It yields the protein CASSLSHQETQYF.

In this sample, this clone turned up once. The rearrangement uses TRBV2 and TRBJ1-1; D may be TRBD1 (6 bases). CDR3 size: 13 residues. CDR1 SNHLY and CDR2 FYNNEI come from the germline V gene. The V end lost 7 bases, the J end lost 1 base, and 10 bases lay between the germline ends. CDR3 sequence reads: CASIGGRNTEAFF. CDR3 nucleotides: TGTGCCAGCATTGGGGGCCGGAACACTGAAGCTTTCTTT.

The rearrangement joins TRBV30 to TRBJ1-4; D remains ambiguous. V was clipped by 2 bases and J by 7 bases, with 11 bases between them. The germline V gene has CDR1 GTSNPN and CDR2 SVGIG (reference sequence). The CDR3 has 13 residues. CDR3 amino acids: CAWSKQRIEKLFF. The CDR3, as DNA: TGTGCCTGGAGTAAACAAAGGATTGAAAAACTGTTTTTT.

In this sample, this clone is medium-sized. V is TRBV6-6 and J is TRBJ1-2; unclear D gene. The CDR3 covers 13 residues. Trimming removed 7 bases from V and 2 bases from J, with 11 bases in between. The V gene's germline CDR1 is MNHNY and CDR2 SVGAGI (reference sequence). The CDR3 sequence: CASINRPNYGYTF. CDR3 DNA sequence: TGTGCCAGCATAAACCGGCCCAACTATGGCTACACCTTC.

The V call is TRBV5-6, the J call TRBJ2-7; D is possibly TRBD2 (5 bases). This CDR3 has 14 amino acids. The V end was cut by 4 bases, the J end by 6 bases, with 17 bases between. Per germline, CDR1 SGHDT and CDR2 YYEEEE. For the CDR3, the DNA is TGTGCCAGCAGCCCCCGGACTCGGAGACTCGAGCAGTACTTC. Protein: CASSPRTRRLEQYF.

CDR3 DNA: TGTGCCAGCAGTTACGACGCACCAGGTGAAGCTTTCTTT. This translates into CASSYDAPGEAFF. The gene calls are TRBV6-5 and TRBJ1-1; no clear D gene. Germline CDR1 reads MNHEY; CDR2 reads SVGAGI. This CDR3 is 13 amino acids long. Deletions cut 2 bases from V and 7 bases from J, with 11 bases between.

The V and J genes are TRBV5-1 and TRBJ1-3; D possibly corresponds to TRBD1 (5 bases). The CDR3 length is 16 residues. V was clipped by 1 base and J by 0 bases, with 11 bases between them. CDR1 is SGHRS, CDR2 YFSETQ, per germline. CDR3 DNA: TGCGCCAGCAGCTTGAAAGGGGCCGACTCTGGAAACACCATATATTTT. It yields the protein CASSLKGADSGNTIYF.

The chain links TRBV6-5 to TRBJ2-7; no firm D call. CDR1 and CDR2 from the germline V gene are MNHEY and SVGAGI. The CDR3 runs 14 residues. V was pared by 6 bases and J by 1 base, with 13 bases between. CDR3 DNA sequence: TGTGCCAGCAGCTTAGAGAGTTTTTCCTACGAGCAGTACTTC. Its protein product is CASSLESFSYEQYF.

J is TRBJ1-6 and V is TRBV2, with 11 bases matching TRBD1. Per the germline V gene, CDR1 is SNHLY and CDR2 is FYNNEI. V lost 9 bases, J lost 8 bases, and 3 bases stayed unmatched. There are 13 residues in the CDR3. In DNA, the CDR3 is TGTGCCAGGGGGGGACAGGGGGATTCACCCCTCCACTTT. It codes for CARGGQGDSPLHF.

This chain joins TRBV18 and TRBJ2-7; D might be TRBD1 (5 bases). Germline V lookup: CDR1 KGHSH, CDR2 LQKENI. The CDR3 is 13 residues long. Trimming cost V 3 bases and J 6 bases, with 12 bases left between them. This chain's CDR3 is CASSPPWGGEQYF. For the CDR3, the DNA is TGTGCCAGCTCACCCCCGTGGGGCGGCGAGCAGTACTTC.